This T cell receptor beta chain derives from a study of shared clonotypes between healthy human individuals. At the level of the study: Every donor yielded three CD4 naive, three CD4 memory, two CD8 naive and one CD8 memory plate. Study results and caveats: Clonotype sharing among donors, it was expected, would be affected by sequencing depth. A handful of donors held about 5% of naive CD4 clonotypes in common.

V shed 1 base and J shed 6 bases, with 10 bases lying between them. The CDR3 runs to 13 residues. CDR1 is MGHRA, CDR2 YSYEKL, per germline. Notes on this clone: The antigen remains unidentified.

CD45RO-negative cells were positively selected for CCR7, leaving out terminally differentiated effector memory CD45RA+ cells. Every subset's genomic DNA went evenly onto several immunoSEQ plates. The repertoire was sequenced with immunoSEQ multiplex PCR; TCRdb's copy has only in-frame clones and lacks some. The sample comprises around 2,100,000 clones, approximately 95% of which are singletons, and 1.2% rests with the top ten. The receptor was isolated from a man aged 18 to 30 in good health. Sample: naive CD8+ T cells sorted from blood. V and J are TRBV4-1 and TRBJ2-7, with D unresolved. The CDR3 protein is CASSQGTYREQYF. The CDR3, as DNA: TGCGCCAGCAGCCAAGGGACGTACCGCGAGCAGTACTTC.